A selection of T cell receptor beta chains follows, all from one sample in a study of T cell changes during pregnancy in multiple sclerosis. Profiling relied on immunoSEQ multiplex PCR, and the TCRdb table lists in-frame clones only, not all of them. The table lists about 93,000 clones, around 91% of them singletons. The source material was peripheral blood, sampled after pregnancy. These receptors came from a female donor in good health, enrolled as a control in a pregnancy study. The CDR3 runs from the conserved cysteine through the conserved F or W. D genes are given only for firm matches. Size is stated for part of the rows, as once, few or many counts, or as a class when the clone is expanded.

clone size	D gene	V gene	J gene	CDR3 DNA	CDR3 protein
NA	NA	TRBV7-2	TRBJ2-2	TGTGCCAGCAGCTTCAACAGGGCCGGGGAGCTGTTTTTT	CASSFNRAGELFF
once	NA	TRBV18	TRBJ1-1	TGTGCCAGCTCCCCCTCGTTGAACACTGAAGCTTTCTTT	CASSPSLNTEAFF
NA	NA	TRBV6-6	TRBJ1-2	TGTGCCAGCAGTACAGGGAAAAGGGCGGATGGCTACACCTTC	CASSTGKRADGYTF
NA	TRBD1	TRBV10-3	TRBJ1-1	TGTGCCATCAGTGAGCAAACCGACAGGGAGCGAGCTTTCTTT	CAISEQTDRERAFF
NA	NA	TRBV11-2	TRBJ1-1	TGTGCCAGCAGCCCGAGAGCGGGAGCGAGCGCTGAAGCTTTCTTT	CASSPRAGASAEAFF
NA	TRBD1	TRBV2	TRBJ1-6	TGTGCCAGCAGTGCATCGAAAGGAGGGACAGGGGGTCATCACCTCCACTTT	CASSASKGGTGGHHLHF
NA	NA	TRBV10-3	TRBJ1-5	TGTGCCACCGCTACAGGGTTCGAGCCCCAGCATTTT	CATATGFEPQHF
NA	NA	TRBV29-1	TRBJ2-7	TGCAGCGTTGAAGATCTGGCGGGCGAGCAGTACTTC	CSVEDLAGEQYF
NA	NA	TRBV18	TRBJ1-3	TGTGCCAGCTCACCTAAAACAGGGACTGGAAACACCATATATTTT	CASSPKTGTGNTIYF
NA	NA	TRBV5-4	TRBJ2-1	TGTGCCAGCAGCCCCGATCGGGGGTCCTACAATGAGCAGTTCTTC	CASSPDRGSYNEQFF
NA	TRBD1	TRBV7-9	TRBJ1-3	TGTGCCAGCAGGGACAGGGCTGGAAACACCATATATTTT	CASRDRAGNTIYF
NA	TRBD1	TRBV13	TRBJ1-2	TGTGCCAGCAGCTTAGCCCCGGGGACAGTCGATAGGTATGGCTACACCTTC	CASSLAPGTVDRYGYTF
NA	NA	TRBV4-3	TRBJ1-2	TGCGCCAGCAGCCAAGATCTTCCGGGAGGATACCATGGCTACACCTTC	CASSQDLPGGYHGYTF
NA	NA	TRBV6-5	TRBJ2-7	TGTGCCAGCTCCCTCCGCTCTAGAAACGAGCAGTACTTC	CASSLRSRNEQYF
NA	NA	TRBV12-5	TRBJ2-5	TGTGCTAGTGGTTTGGGGACAGCTCAAGAGACCCAGTACTTC	CASGLGTAQETQYF
NA	TRBD1	TRBV7-3	TRBJ2-3	TGTGCCAGCAGCTTAACCCCACTGACAGGGGGCACAGATACGCAGTATTTT	CASSLTPLTGGTDTQYF
few	NA	TRBV6-5	TRBJ1-6	TGTGCCAGCAGTTCTCCCAAGGGACACCACAATTCACCCCTCCACTTT	CASSSPKGHHNSPLHF
NA	NA	TRBV9	TRBJ2-1	TGTGCCAGCAGCGTTGGAGCGCGGCAGTCGGGTGAGCAGTTCTTC	CASSVGARQSGEQFF
NA	NA	TRBV7-6	TRBJ2-7	TGTGCCAGCAGCAGGACAGAGCGGGGCTACGAGCAGTACTTC	CASSRTERGYEQYF
NA	NA	TRBV28	TRBJ2-3	TGTGCCAGCGGGCCAGGGGCCACAGATACGCAGTATTTT	CASGPGATDTQYF
NA	TRBD1	TRBV7-2	TRBJ1-2	TGTGCCAGCAGCTTATCCGGGACAGGAGACGGCTACACCTTC	CASSLSGTGDGYTF
NA	NA	TRBV19	TRBJ2-1	TGTGCCAGTAGTATGTTCCACAGCTACAATGAGCAGTTCTTC	CASSMFHSYNEQFF
NA	TRBD2	TRBV28	TRBJ2-3	TGTGCCAGTGCGACTAGCGGGGACACAGATACGCAGTATTTT	CASATSGDTDTQYF
NA	NA	TRBV18	TRBJ1-2	TGTGCCAGCTCACCACCGGCAGGGCGGCACTATGGCTACACCTTC	CASSPPAGRHYGYTF
NA	NA	TRBV6-1	TRBJ2-7	TGTGCCAGCAGTGACGCCTTTTTAGTTTACGAGCAGTACTTC	CASSDAFLVYEQYF
NA	NA	TRBV6-5	TRBJ1-1	TGTGCCAGCAGTAAGAGCTTGGGGACAACTGAAGCTTTCTTT	CASSKSLGTTEAFF
NA	TRBD1	TRBV5-6	TRBJ2-1	TGTGCCAGCAGCTTCGGGGACAGGGTCACTAGTGAGCAGTTCTTC	CASSFGDRVTSEQFF
NA	TRBD1	TRBV10-3	TRBJ2-1	TGTGCCATCACCAAGACAGGGGCTATCGGCAATGAGCAGTTCTTC	CAITKTGAIGNEQFF
NA	TRBD2	TRBV19	TRBJ2-1	TGTGCCAGTAGCAGTTTTCCGGGGGGGCGCTACAATGAGCAGTTCTTC	CASSSFPGGRYNEQFF
NA	NA	TRBV25-1	TRBJ1-1	TGTGCCAGCAGTGCCTCGACTGAAGCTTTCTTT	CASSASTEAFF
NA	NA	TRBV18	TRBJ1-1	TGTGCCAGCTCACTTCTGGGCCCACCCCTGAACACTGAAGCTTTCTTT	CASSLLGPPLNTEAFF
NA	NA	TRBV5-6	TRBJ2-2	TGTGCCAGCAGCGGCATACAGGGAAAGGCCACCGGGGAGCTGTTTTTT	CASSGIQGKATGELFF
NA	TRBD1	TRBV28	TRBJ2-5	TGTGCCAGCGGACAGGGACAGACCCAGTACTTC	CASGQGQTQYF
few	NA	TRBV4-3	TRBJ1-5	TGCGCCAGCAGCCAATACTGGGGGGGTCAGCCCCAGCATTTT	CASSQYWGGQPQHF
NA	NA	TRBV5-1	TRBJ2-3	TGCGCCAGCAGCTTGGAAAGGAGTGACACAGATACGCAGTATTTT	CASSLERSDTDTQYF
NA	NA	TRBV7-2	TRBJ2-5	TGTGCCAGCAGCGTCGGGTCTCAGAGGCAAGAGACCCAGTACTTC	CASSVGSQRQETQYF
NA	TRBD1	TRBV2	TRBJ1-4	TGTGCCAGCAACCAACAGGGGAAGGTTGAAAAACTGTTTTTT	CASNQQGKVEKLFF
once	NA	TRBV7-9	TRBJ1-5	TGTGCCAGCAGCGCCAGCGGGGGGGCTCAGCCCCAGCATTTT	CASSASGGAQPQHF
NA	TRBD2	TRBV18	TRBJ2-1	TGTGCCAGTTCACCACCGACTAGCGGGGGGGTAAGGGATGAGCAGTTCTTC	CASSPPTSGGVRDEQFF
NA	NA	TRBV6-5	TRBJ1-2	TGTGCCAGCAGTTACGCCGGTGCTGAGCGAGGAGGCTACACCTTC	CASSYAGAERGGYTF
NA	NA	TRBV15	TRBJ2-7	TGTGCCACCAGCCTAGGAGGGGGCCAATCCTACGAGCAGTACTTC	CATSLGGGQSYEQYF
NA	TRBD1	TRBV6-1	TRBJ2-3	TGTGCCAGCAGCGTCGCGACAGGGGGTCGAGATACGCAGTATTTT	CASSVATGGRDTQYF
NA	NA	TRBV5-6	TRBJ1-6	TGTGCCAGCAGCTTGAGCTGGGGGCCTAGCTCACCCCTCCACTTT	CASSLSWGPSSPLHF
NA	NA	TRBV7-2	TRBJ2-6	TGTGCCGGGAACGGGGGAATGAGCTCTGGGGCCAACGTCCTGACTTTC	CAGNGGMSSGANVLTF
NA	NA	TRBV6-5	TRBJ2-1	TGTGCCAGCATCAGCTACAATGAGCAGTTCTTC	CASISYNEQFF
NA	TRBD1	TRBV19	TRBJ1-5	TGTGCCAGTAGTCTCGGGACAGGCAGCAATCAGCCCCAGCATTTT	CASSLGTGSNQPQHF
NA	NA	TRBV5-6	TRBJ2-7	TGTGCCAGCAGCTTGGGAGGGTATGAGGGTGTCTACGAGCAGTACTTC	CASSLGGYEGVYEQYF
NA	NA	TRBV2	TRBJ1-3	TGTGCCAGCAGTGGGACAGTGGACACCATATATTTT	CASSGTVDTIYF
NA	NA	TRBV5-1	TRBJ2-1	TGCGCCAGCAGCTTAGGGGGGGGAGTCGATGAGCAGTTCTTC	CASSLGGGVDEQFF
NA	TRBD1	TRBV18	TRBJ2-3	TGTGCCAGCACAAGGGACAGTTTTAACACAGATACGCAGTATTTT	CASTRDSFNTDTQYF
few	TRBD1	TRBV29-1	TRBJ1-1	TGCAGCGCCGTGGACAGGGTGGAGGAAGCTTTCTTT	CSAVDRVEEAFF
NA	TRBD1	TRBV10-3	TRBJ2-1	TGTGCCATCAGGGACAGGGCCTACAATGAGCAGTTCTTC	CAIRDRAYNEQFF